These 3 T cell receptor beta chains were sequenced from one sample in a study of T cells expressing NK-cell markers. No DNA is given; TCRdb re-called the 5' RACE reads and lists each CDR3 protein once. This sample contains over 150,000 distinct CDR3 sequences. Sequencing input: blood T cells: a sorted CD56 or NKG2C T cell subset, CD4+ or CD8+ T cells, or bulk PBMC T cells (not recorded which). The source of these receptors is a woman between 50 and 59 years old in good health.

The V and J genes are TRBV4-1 and TRBJ2-1; TCRdb lists TRBD2, though no DNA is available to test this call. The germline CDR1 and CDR2 sequences are MGHRA and YSYEKL. The CDR3 sequence is 13 residues long. Here the CDR3 reads CASSQFGAHEQFF.

The chain employs TRBV12-3 or TRBV12-4 and TRBJ1-1; the D gene TCRdb calls, TRBD1, cannot be checked with no DNA. The CDR3 runs to 15 residues. The CDR3 protein is CASKPGHAVNTEAFF.

The chain couples TRBV11-2 to TRBJ2-5; as DNA is missing, the TRBD1 call by TCRdb cannot be tested. The CDR3 contains 15 residues. CDR1 SGHAT and CDR2 FQNNGV come from the germline V gene. The CDR3 loop is CASSFGQGSPETQYF.